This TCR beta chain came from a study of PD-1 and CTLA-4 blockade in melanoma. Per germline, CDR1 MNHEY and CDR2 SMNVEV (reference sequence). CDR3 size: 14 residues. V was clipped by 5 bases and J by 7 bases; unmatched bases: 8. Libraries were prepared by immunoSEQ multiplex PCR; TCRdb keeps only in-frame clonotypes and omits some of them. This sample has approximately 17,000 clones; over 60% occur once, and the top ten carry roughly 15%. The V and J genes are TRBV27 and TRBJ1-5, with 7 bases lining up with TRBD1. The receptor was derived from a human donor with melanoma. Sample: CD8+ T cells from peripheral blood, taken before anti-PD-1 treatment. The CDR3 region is CASSPRQGNQPQHF. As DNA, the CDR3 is TGTGCCAGCAGTCCTCGACAGGGTAACCAGCCCCAGCATTTT.